Below are 26 T cell receptor beta chains sequenced from a single sample in a study of CXCR3-negative and CXCR3-positive naive CD8 T cells (dated 2019 in TCRdb). For these TCRs, the target antigens are not known. For sequencing, a NextSeq 550 was employed. The Human TCR Profiling Kit (MiLaboratory) was used to make UMI-labeled 5' RACE TRB cDNA libraries. TCRdb reprocessed the reads, reporting each CDR3 protein sequence once and no DNA. The sample table includes about 120,000 distinct CDR3 sequences. The ten largest clones add up to around 0.62% of the sample. General conclusions and limits of the study: TRB CDR3s from CXCR3-positive naive cells showed higher hydrophobicity (lower Kidera factor 4), lower energy, and higher strength and volume indices than CXCR3-negative naive cells.

The source material was naive CXCR3+ CD8+ T cells from blood. The cell subset or site label here, explained by the study, means: CD45RO-CCR7+CD27+CD95- naive CD8+ T cells expressing CXCR3 (TNR3+). The origin of the receptors is a human donor in good health. Some clones in this sample may be carry-over from other donors' samples.

V gene TRBV7-9 combines with J gene TRBJ1-1. CDR1 and CDR2 (germline): SEHNR, FQNEAQ (reference sequence). The CDR3 is 13 residues long. The CDR3 is CASSYSQNTEAFF. The whole variable domain, remainder taken from reference TRBV7-9 and TRBJ1-1, is DTGVSQNPRHKITKRGQNVTFRCDPISEHNRLYWYRQTLGQGPEFLTYFQNEAQLEKSRLLSDRFSAERPKGSFSTLEIQRTEQGDSAMYLCASSYSQNTEAFFGQGTRLTVV.

The chain links TRBV3-1 to TRBJ2-6; checking the TCRdb D call of TRBD2 is not possible without DNA. CDR3 length equals 18 residues. The germline V gene has CDR1 LGHDT and CDR2 YNNKEL (reference sequence). This chain's CDR3 is CASSQEERGFSGANVLTF. The full variable domain, its missing parts supplied by reference TRBV3-1 and TRBJ2-6, is DTAVSQTPKYLVTQMGNDKSIKCEQNLGHDTMYWYKQDSKKFLKIMFSYNNKELIINETVPNRFSPKSPDKAHLNLHINSLELGDSAVYFCASSQEERGFSGANVLTFGAGSRLTVL.

The gene calls are TRBV7-2 and TRBJ2-1; the TCRdb D gene call, TRBD1, has no DNA to confirm it. Germline lookup yields CDR1 SGHTA and CDR2 FQGNSA. The CDR3 sequence is 14 residues long. CDR3 amino acids: CASSLGLGGNEQFF. Looking up the rest from reference TRBV7-2 and TRBJ2-1 gives the full variable domain: GAGVSQSPSNKVTEKGKDVELRCDPISGHTALYWYRQSLGQGLEFLIYFQGNSAPDKSGLPSDRFSAERTGGSVSTLTIQRTQQEDSAVYLCASSLGLGGNEQFFGPGTRLTVL.

The chain uses TRBV29-1 and TRBJ2-1; TCRdb's D call, TRBD2, is unchecked because there is no DNA. The CDR3 is 16 amino acids. The germline CDR1 and CDR2 sequences are SQVTM and ANQGSEA. The CDR3 loop is CSVEDLDSGIVNEQFF.

The chain carries TRBV29-1 and TRBJ2-5; TCRdb's assignment of TRBD2 cannot be checked, as there is no DNA. CDR1 SQVTM and CDR2 ANQGSEA come from the germline V gene. The CDR3 spans 12 residues. CDR3 protein: CSVVLAGETQYF.

This chain uses TRBV29-1 with TRBJ1-5. In germline, CDR1 is SQVTM, CDR2 ANQGSEA. This CDR3 has 12 amino acids. The CDR3 here is CSVVPIGQPQHF.

V usage is TRBV12-3 or TRBV12-4 and J usage is TRBJ2-7; TCRdb's D call, TRBD1, is unchecked because there is no DNA. This CDR3 is built from 14 residues. The CDR3: CASSATAQFYEQYF.

V is TRBV14 and J is TRBJ1-5. The CDR3 runs to 12 residues. From germline, CDR1 is SGHDN and CDR2 FVKESK. The CDR3 loop is CASSQESQPQHF. Combining the CDR3 with reference TRBV14 and TRBJ1-5 gives the whole variable domain EAGVTQFPSHSVIEKGQTVTLRCDPISGHDNLYWYRRVMGKEIKFLLHFVKESKQDESGMPNNRFLAERTGGTYSTLKVQPAELEDSGVYFCASSQESQPQHFGDGTRLSIL.

The V call is TRBV5-1, the J call TRBJ2-7; TCRdb selects TRBD1, and the lack of DNA leaves this call unchecked. Per the germline V gene, CDR1 is SGHRS and CDR2 is YFSETQ. The CDR3 has 15 amino acids. The CDR3 sequence is CASSLAGQTLEEQYF.

This sequence joins TRBV4-3 and TRBJ2-3; there is no DNA to check the TCRdb D call of TRBD1. The CDR3 contains 16 residues. Germline V gene data show CDR1 as LGHNA and CDR2 as YSLEER. CDR3 loop: CASSQVLQGTRDTQYF.

The rearrangement links TRBV7-3 to TRBJ2-2; TCRdb designates TRBD1, a call that cannot be tested without DNA. The germline CDR1 and CDR2 sequences are SGHTA and FQGTGA. This CDR3 has 17 amino acids. CDR3 sequence: CASSLTVTGANTGELFF.

This chain's CDR3 is CASSISSDYEQYF. The chain couples TRBV19 to TRBJ2-7. The germline V gene has CDR1 LNHDA and CDR2 SQIVND (reference sequence). The CDR3 has 13 amino acids.

This chain links TRBV7-9 with TRBJ1-2; TCRdb indicates TRBD1, and absent DNA this call remains unverified. The length of the CDR3 is 15 residues. Germline V gene sequence: CDR1 SEHNR, CDR2 FQNEAQ (reference sequence). The CDR3 here is CASSKTGELNYGYTF.

This sequence joins TRBV29-1 and TRBJ2-3; TCRdb's D call, TRBD1, is unchecked because there is no DNA. Germline V gene data show CDR1 as SQVTM and CDR2 as ANQGSEA. The CDR3 length is 14 residues. The CDR3 is CSAGRDRDADTQYF.

The rearrangement links TRBV6-6 to TRBJ2-1; TCRdb's D gene call, TRBD1, goes unchecked for lack of DNA. Looked up from germline, CDR1 is MNHNY and CDR2 is SVGAGI (reference sequence). CDR3 length: 15 residues. The CDR3 region is CASSSQGMAYNEQFF.

This chain uses TRBV5-1 with TRBJ2-2; TCRdb selects TRBD1, and the lack of DNA leaves this call unchecked. The CDR3 is 15 residues long. Germline CDR1 SGHRS, CDR2 YFSETQ. This chain's CDR3 is CDSRTGGTNTGELFF. Filled out from reference TRBV5-1 and TRBJ2-2, the complete variable domain reads KAGVTQTPRYLIKTRGQQVTLSCSPISGHRSVSWYQQTPGQGLQFLFEYFSETQRNKGNFPGRFSGRQFSNSRSEMNVSTLELGDSALYLCDSRTGGTNTGELFFGEGSRLTVL.

The rearrangement joins TRBV28 to TRBJ1-2; TCRdb proposes TRBD1, but this gene call is untestable without DNA. Germline CDR1 is MDHEN and CDR2 is SYDVKM. CDR3 length: 18 residues. The CDR3 reads CASSLDRDRVFRGYGYTF.

This rearrangement joins TRBV6-6 to TRBJ1-5. This CDR3 is 11 amino acids long. The germline V gene encodes CDR1 MNHNY and CDR2 SVGAGI (reference sequence). The CDR3 sequence: CASSSNQPQHF.

V usage is TRBV27 and J usage is TRBJ2-1; as DNA is missing, the TRBD1 call by TCRdb cannot be tested. The CDR3 spans 13 residues. The germline gives CDR1 MNHEY, CDR2 SMNVEV (reference sequence). The CDR3 sequence is CASRIQGANEQFF.

The chain uses TRBV6-5 and TRBJ2-7. Germline loops: CDR1 MNHEY, CDR2 SVGAGI. This CDR3 is 14 amino acids long. The CDR3 sequence: CASSYSQGAYEQYF.

The chain combines TRBV29-1 with TRBJ2-5; TCRdb indicates TRBD1, and absent DNA this call remains unverified. This CDR3 region has 16 residues. Germline CDR1 is SQVTM and CDR2 is ANQGSEA. CDR3 residues: CSVIRLGGATQETQYF.

The chain links TRBV7-2 to TRBJ1-1; without DNA, the TCRdb call of TRBD1 cannot be checked. The CDR3 is made up of 15 amino acids. Germline lookup yields CDR1 SGHTA and CDR2 FQGNSA. This chain's CDR3 is CASSLPQGMGTEAFF.

The chain has TRBV5-1 and TRBJ2-1; TCRdb indicates TRBD2, and absent DNA this call remains unverified. CDR1 is SGHRS, CDR2 YFSETQ, per germline. The CDR3 spans 15 residues. CDR3 in amino acids: CASSLGLAGGDEQFF.

The chain carries TRBV13 and TRBJ2-7; TCRdb reports TRBD2, a call that lacks DNA to check it against. From germline, CDR1 is PRHDT and CDR2 FYEKMQ (reference sequence). This CDR3 is 15 amino acids long. The CDR3 reads CASSLYGSTPYEQYF.

The CDR3 sequence is CASSEGGGYTGELFF. This chain links TRBV25-1 with TRBJ2-2; TCRdb returns TRBD1, unconfirmable since there is no DNA. There are 15 residues in the CDR3. The V gene's germline CDR1 is MGHDK and CDR2 SYGVNS.

The chain carries TRBV5-1 and TRBJ2-1; the D call from TCRdb, TRBD1, cannot be confirmed without DNA. The CDR3 is 16 residues long. The germline V gene encodes CDR1 SGHRS and CDR2 YFSETQ. The CDR3 here is CASSPPRGGPYNEQFF.